This TCR beta chain was profiled in a study of blood T cell repertoires in COVID-19. Study at large: Nucleic acid was either cDNA or gDNA, and it came from T cells, B-cell-depleted T cells, or PBMCs.

Deletions cut 1 base from V and 0 bases from J, with 10 bases between. Germline lookup yields CDR1 MGHRA and CDR2 YSYEKL. The CDR3 is 16 amino acids. Assay: immunoSEQ multiplex PCR; the TCRdb copy retains only in-frame clones and omits some. The sample includes hundreds of thousands of clones, roughly 76% seen only once; the top ten take around 7%. V and J are TRBV4-1 and TRBJ1-3; D possibly corresponds to TRBD1 (5 bases). Sequencing was done on a sample of peripheral blood. The TCR comes from a woman older than 75 with COVID-19, enrolled during active disease. In DNA, the CDR3 is TGCGCCAGCAGCCAAGGAAGGGGCTACTCTGGAAACACCATATATTTT. It codes for CASSQGRGYSGNTIYF.